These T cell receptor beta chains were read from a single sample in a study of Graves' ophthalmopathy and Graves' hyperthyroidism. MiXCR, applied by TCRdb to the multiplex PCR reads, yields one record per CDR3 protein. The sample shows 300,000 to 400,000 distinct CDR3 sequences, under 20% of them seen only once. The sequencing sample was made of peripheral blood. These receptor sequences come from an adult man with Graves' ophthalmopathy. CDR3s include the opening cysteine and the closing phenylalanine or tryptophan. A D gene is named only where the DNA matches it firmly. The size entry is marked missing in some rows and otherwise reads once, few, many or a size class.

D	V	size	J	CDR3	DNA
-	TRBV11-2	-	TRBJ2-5	CASSLVGARGETQYF	TGTGCCAGCAGCTTAGTGGGGGCCCGCGGGGAGACCCAGTACTTC
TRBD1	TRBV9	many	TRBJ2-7	CASSRGQGVEQYF	TGTGCCAGCAGCAGGGGACAGGGGGTCGAGCAGTACTTC
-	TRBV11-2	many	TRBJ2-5	CASSSGGWGTTDAAETQYF	TGTGCCAGCAGCTCCGGAGGGTGGGGTACGACGGATGCCGCGGAGACCCAGTACTTC
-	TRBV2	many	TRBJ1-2	CAQSGGAKVNYGYTF	TGTGCTCAAAGCGGGGGGGCTAAGGTCAACTATGGCTACACCTTC
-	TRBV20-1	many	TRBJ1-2	CSAGDLDSGYTF	TGCAGTGCAGGGGACCTCGATAGCGGCTACACCTTC
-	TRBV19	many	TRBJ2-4	CASRALGAAKNIQYF	TGTGCCAGTAGGGCACTTGGTGCAGCCAAAAACATTCAGTACTTC
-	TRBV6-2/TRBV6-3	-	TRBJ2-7	CATIETRLSYEQYF	TGTGCCACCATCGAGACTCGACTCTCCTACGAGCAGTACTTC
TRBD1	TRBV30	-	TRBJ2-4	CAWSTGLQGKNIQYF	TGTGCCTGGAGTACGGGGTTACAGGGGAAAAACATTCAGTACTTC
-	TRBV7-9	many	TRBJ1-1	CASSPRRGTEAFF	TGTGCCAGCAGCCCTCGCAGGGGTACTGAAGCTTTCTTT
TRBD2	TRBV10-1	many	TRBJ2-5	CASSEGGRAEETQYF	TGCGCCAGCAGTGAGGGCGGGAGGGCCGAGGAGACCCAGTACTTC
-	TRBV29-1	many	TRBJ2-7	CSGGDGGLGSYEQYF	TGCAGCGGGGGGGACGGTGGACTGGGCTCCTACGAGCAGTACTTC
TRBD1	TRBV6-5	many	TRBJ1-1	CASSYSGTGNTEAFF	TGTGCCAGCAGTTACTCCGGGACAGGGAACACTGAAGCTTTCTTT
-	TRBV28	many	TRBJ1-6	CASRVGNSPLHF	TGTGCCAGCCGCGTAGGTAATTCACCCCTCCACTTT
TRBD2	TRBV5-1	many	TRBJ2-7	CASKYDRGGIVYEQYF	TGCGCCAGCAAATACGACCGGGGGGGGATCGTATACGAGCAGTACTTC
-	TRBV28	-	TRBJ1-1	CASSFGGGEAFF	TGTGCCAGCAGTTTCGGAGGGGGTGAAGCTTTCTTT
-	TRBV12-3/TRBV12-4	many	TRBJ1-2	CASRIDRSGYTF	TGTGCCAGCAGGATTGACAGATCCGGCTACACCTTC
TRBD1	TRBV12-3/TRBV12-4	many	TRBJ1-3	CASRQTGSGNTIYF	TGTGCCAGCAGACAGACAGGGTCTGGAAACACCATATATTTT
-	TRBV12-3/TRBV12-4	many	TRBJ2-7	CASSFGQSRSSYEQYF	TGTGCCAGCAGTTTCGGGCAGTCCCGGAGCTCCTACGAGCAGTACTTC
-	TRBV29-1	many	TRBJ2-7	CSVGGETYEQYF	TGCAGCGTTGGAGGGGAAACCTACGAGCAGTACTTC
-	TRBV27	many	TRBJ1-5	CASSTGTIQPQHF	TGTGCCAGCAGCACAGGGACGATTCAGCCCCAGCATTTT
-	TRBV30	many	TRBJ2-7	CAWSVSHNEQYF	TGTGCCTGGAGTGTAAGTCACAACGAGCAGTACTTC
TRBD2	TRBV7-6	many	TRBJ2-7	CASSPSGSSYEQYF	TGTGCCAGCAGCCCCAGCGGGAGCTCCTACGAGCAGTACTTC
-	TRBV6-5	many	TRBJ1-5	CASSYSRAAQPQHF	TGTGCCAGCAGTTACTCGAGGGCCGCTCAGCCCCAGCATTTT
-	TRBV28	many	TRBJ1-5	CASSSPGGGGNQPQHF	TGTGCCAGCAGTTCCCCCGGTGGGGGAGGCAATCAGCCCCAGCATTTT
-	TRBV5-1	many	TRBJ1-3	CASSLEPGRNTIYF	TGCGCCAGCAGCTTGGAACCAGGAAGGAACACCATATATTTT